A selection of T cell receptor beta chains follows, all from one sample in a study of blood T cell repertoires in COVID-19. Repertoires were generated with immunoSEQ multiplex PCR, while TCRdb's copy carries only in-frame clones and drops some. The sample holds hundreds of thousands of clones, 89% seen once. The material sequenced was peripheral blood. These receptors were collected from a woman in her twenties or thirties with COVID-19, enrolled during active disease. CDR3s include the opening cysteine and the closing phenylalanine or tryptophan. Each record gives: V gene, J gene, D gene, clone size, CDR3 DNA, CDR3 protein. A D gene is named only where the DNA matches it firmly. Only part of the rows carry a size: once, few, many, or a class if the clone is expanded.

V: TRBV28
J: TRBJ1-3
D: NA
size: NA
DNA: TGTGCCAGCAATGGGGGGATATCGGACACCATATATTTT
CDR3: CASNGGISDTIYF

V: TRBV21-1
J: TRBJ2-1
D: NA
size: NA
DNA: TGTGCCAGCAGCAAACCTCCGCAGGGCGGGAGATCCAGTGAGCAGTTCTTC
CDR3: CASSKPPQGGRSSEQFF

V: TRBV7-6
J: TRBJ2-3
D: TRBD2
size: NA
DNA: TGTGCCAGCAGCTTAGATATCCTAGCGGGGGGCACAGATACGCAGTATTTT
CDR3: CASSLDILAGGTDTQYF

V: TRBV19
J: TRBJ1-6
D: TRBD1
size: NA
DNA: TGTGCCAGTAGTACCTTACCCCTTACAGGGGTTAATTCACCCCTCCACTTT
CDR3: CASSTLPLTGVNSPLHF

V: TRBV10-3
J: TRBJ2-7
D: TRBD1
size: NA
DNA: TGTGCCATCAGTGAGTTCGTTCCGGGACAGGGACGGGACGAGCAGTACTTC
CDR3: CAISEFVPGQGRDEQYF

V: TRBV7-2
J: TRBJ2-1
D: NA
size: few
DNA: TGTGCCAGCAGCTTTTTTGGAGGTGAGCAGTTCTTC
CDR3: CASSFFGGEQFF

V: TRBV28
J: TRBJ1-2
D: NA
size: NA
DNA: TGTGCCAGCAGTTTAGCTGGCGGCCGGAACTATGGCTACACCTTC
CDR3: CASSLAGGRNYGYTF

V: TRBV5-8
J: TRBJ2-1
D: TRBD2
size: NA
DNA: TGTGCCAGCAGCTTGGTTGGACTAGCGGGAGGTACAGCGGCGTACAATGAGCAGTTCTTC
CDR3: CASSLVGLAGGTAAYNEQFF

V: TRBV19
J: TRBJ2-1
D: NA
size: NA
DNA: TGTGCCAGTAGTATATCTAGAAACAATGAGCAGTTCTTC
CDR3: CASSISRNNEQFF

V: TRBV5-6
J: TRBJ2-3
D: NA
size: NA
DNA: TGTGCCAGCAGCTTGCGGCGGTACACAGATACGCAGTATTTT
CDR3: CASSLRRYTDTQYF

V: TRBV2
J: TRBJ2-7
D: TRBD1
size: NA
DNA: TGTGCCAGCAGGTGGACAGGGTCCAACGGGCAGTACTTC
CDR3: CASRWTGSNGQYF

V: TRBV18
J: TRBJ1-3
D: TRBD1
size: NA
DNA: TGTGCCAGCTCAACAACAGGGGCTCAAAACACCATATATTTT
CDR3: CASSTTGAQNTIYF

V: TRBV9
J: TRBJ2-4
D: TRBD2
size: NA
DNA: TGTGCCAGCAGCCCCAGACTAGCGGGAGGGCGGGACATTCAGTACTTC
CDR3: CASSPRLAGGRDIQYF

V: TRBV24-1
J: TRBJ1-1
D: NA
size: few
DNA: TGTGCCACCAGTGATGACAAGGCTGAAGCTTTCTTT
CDR3: CATSDDKAEAFF

V: TRBV9
J: TRBJ2-5
D: NA
size: once
DNA: TGTGCCAGCAGCGTACTTGGGTCGGGAGAAGAGACCCAGTACTTC
CDR3: CASSVLGSGEETQYF

V: TRBV11-3
J: TRBJ2-1
D: TRBD2
size: NA
DNA: TGTGCCAGCAGCTGGGGTAGCGGGAGGGGTGAGCAGTTCTTC
CDR3: CASSWGSGRGEQFF